Shown below are 3 T cell receptor beta chains from a single sample sequenced in a study of blood T cell repertoires in COVID-19. Using immunoSEQ multiplex PCR, the repertoire was profiled, and TCRdb retains in-frame clones only, with some absent. The sample holds roughly 76,000 clones, around 75% seen once. Sequenced material: peripheral blood. These receptors were obtained from a man in his 70s with acute or convalescent COVID-19.

V is TRBV5-6 and J is TRBJ1-1, with D maybe TRBD1 (6 bases). Trimming cost V 1 base and J 4 bases, with 17 bases left between them. There are 16 residues in the CDR3. CDR1 and CDR2 from the germline V gene are SGHDT and YYEEEE. This CDR3 is CASSLKVGGLGTEAFF. Written as DNA, the CDR3 is TGTGCCAGCAGCTTGAAGGTCGGGGGGCTCGGCACTGAAGCTTTCTTT.

In DNA form, the CDR3 reads TGTGCCACCAGCAGTTTCGCCGGGGAGCTGTTTTTT. Translating it yields CATSSFAGELFF. V and J are TRBV15 and TRBJ2-2; D is unresolved. Germline-derived CDR1 and CDR2 are LNHNV and YYDKDF (reference sequence). Deletions cut 3 bases from V and 6 bases from J, with 5 bases between. This CDR3 has 12 residues. Full variable domain (remainder filled in from reference TRBV15 and TRBJ2-2): DAMVIQNPRYQVTQFGKPVTLSCSQTLNHNVMYWYQQKSSQAPKLLFHYYDKDFNNEADTPDNFQSRRPNTSFCFLDIRSPGLGDTAMYLCATSSFAGELFFGEGSRLTVL.

V usage is TRBV28 and J usage is TRBJ1-5, with unresolved D. The CDR3 extends over 12 amino acids. V was cut by 6 bases and J by 5 bases, with 8 bases left in between. Germline V CDR1 and CDR2: MDHEN, SYDVKM. CDR3 bases: TGTGCCAGCAGCCGGGATGATCAGCCCCAGCATTTT. It translates to CASSRDDQPQHF. Full variable domain (remainder filled in from reference TRBV28 and TRBJ1-5): DVKVTQSSRYLVKRTGEKVFLECVQDMDHENMFWYRQDPGLGLRLIYFSYDVKMKEKGDIPEGYSVSREKKERFSLILESASTNQTSMYLCASSRDDQPQHFGDGTRLSIL.